This T cell receptor (beta chain) was profiled in a study of Ad26.COV2.S vaccination and SARS-CoV-2 variants. Study-wide context: Participants got Ad26.COV2.S intramuscularly, once or twice 56 days apart. Study-wide points: People who got the vaccine had more spike-specific TCR breadth than people who got placebo. CD8+ and CD4+ T cells specific for spike reportedly responded with substantial breadth after vaccination.

TCRdb's copy holds only in-frame clones and misses some; the assay was immunoSEQ multiplex PCR. The sample lists about 350,000 clones; approximately 85% were seen once. This clone was seen only once. Its specificity is not known. Germline V CDR1 and CDR2: LGHNA, YSLEER. The CDR3 loop spans 16 amino acids. V dropped 3 bases and J dropped 6; count of bases not matched to a gene: 11. Treatment: around 19 received Ad26.COV2.S at low or high dose, single or two shots; about 5 received placebo; per-sample allocation not given. Sampling took place 63 days after the first vaccine or placebo injection. It was Wuhan-strain SARS-CoV-2 spike that the Ad26 vaccine vector expressed.

Here the sequenced sample was peripheral blood, taken in a trial of Ad26.COV2.S vaccine versus placebo. The chain joins TRBV4-3 to TRBJ1-2; 9 nucleotides match TRBD1. The clonotype originates from a person aged 18-60 years who received the Ad26.COV2.S COVID-19 vaccine or a placebo. CDR3 protein: CASSHHSKQGADGYTF. CDR3 nucleotides: TGCGCCAGCAGCCACCACTCGAAACAGGGGGCGGATGGCTACACCTTC.